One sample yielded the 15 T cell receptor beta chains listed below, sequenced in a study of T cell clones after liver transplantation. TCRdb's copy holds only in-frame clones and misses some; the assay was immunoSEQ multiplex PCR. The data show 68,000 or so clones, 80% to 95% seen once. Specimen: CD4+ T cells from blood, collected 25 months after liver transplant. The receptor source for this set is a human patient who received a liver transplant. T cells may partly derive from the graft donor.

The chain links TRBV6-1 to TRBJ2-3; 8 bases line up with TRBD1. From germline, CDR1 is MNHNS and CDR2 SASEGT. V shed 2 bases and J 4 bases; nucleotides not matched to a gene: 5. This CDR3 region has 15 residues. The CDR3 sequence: CASSERGDRSDTQYF. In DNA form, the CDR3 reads TGTGCCAGCAGTGAAAGAGGGGACAGGTCAGATACGCAGTATTTT.

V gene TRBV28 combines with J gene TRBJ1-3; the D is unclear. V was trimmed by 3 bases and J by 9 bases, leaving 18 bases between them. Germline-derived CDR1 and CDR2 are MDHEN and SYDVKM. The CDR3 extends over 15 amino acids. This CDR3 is CASSFERGLGSTIYF. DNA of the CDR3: TGTGCCAGCAGTTTCGAACGGGGTCTGGGGAGCACCATATATTTT.

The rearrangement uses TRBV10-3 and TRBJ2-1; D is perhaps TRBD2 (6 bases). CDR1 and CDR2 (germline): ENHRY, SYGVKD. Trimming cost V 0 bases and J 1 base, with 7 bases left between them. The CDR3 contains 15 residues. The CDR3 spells CAISESGGSYNEQFF. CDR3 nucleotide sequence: TGTGCCATCAGTGAGTCGGGGGGTTCCTACAATGAGCAGTTCTTC.

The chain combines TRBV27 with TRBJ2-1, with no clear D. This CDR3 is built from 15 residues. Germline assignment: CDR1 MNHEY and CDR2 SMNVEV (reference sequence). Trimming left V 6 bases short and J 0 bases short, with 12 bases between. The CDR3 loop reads CASSLILGSYNEQFF. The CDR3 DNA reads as TGTGCCAGCAGCCTCATACTTGGCTCCTACAATGAGCAGTTCTTC.

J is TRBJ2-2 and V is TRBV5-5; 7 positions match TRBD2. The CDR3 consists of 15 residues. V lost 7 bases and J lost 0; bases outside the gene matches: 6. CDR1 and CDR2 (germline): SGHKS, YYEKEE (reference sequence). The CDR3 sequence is CASGASGTNTGELFF. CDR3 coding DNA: TGTGCCAGCGGGGCGAGCGGGACGAACACCGGGGAGCTGTTTTTT.

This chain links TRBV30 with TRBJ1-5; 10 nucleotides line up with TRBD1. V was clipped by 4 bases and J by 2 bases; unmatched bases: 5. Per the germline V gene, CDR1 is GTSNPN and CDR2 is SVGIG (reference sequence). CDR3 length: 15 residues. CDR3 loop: CAWTVGTGGNQPQHF. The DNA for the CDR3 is TGTGCCTGGACCGTGGGGACAGGGGGCAATCAGCCCCAGCATTTT.

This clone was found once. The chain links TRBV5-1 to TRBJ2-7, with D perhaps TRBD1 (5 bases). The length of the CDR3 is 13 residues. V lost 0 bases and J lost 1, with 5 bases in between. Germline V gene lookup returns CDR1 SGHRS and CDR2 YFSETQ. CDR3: CASSLDRSYEQYF. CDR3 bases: TGCGCCAGCAGCTTGGACAGGTCCTACGAGCAGTACTTC.

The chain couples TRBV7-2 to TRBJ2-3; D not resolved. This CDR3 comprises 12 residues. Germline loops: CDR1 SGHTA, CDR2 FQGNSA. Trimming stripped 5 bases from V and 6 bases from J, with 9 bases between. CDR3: CASSRWIDTQYF. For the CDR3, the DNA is TGTGCCAGCAGCCGGTGGATTGATACGCAGTATTTT.

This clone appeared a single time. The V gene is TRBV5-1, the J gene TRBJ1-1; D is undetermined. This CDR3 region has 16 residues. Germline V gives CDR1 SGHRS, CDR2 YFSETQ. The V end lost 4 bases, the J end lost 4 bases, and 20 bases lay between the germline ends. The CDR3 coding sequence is TGCGCCAGCAGCCCGGACCCACAAAAATCTAGCACTGAAGCTTTCTTT. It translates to CASSPDPQKSSTEAFF.

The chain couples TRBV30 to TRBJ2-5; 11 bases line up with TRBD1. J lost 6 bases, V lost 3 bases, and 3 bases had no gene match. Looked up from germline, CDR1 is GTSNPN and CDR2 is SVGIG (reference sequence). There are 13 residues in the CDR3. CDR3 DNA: TGTGCCTGGAGCGGGGACAGGGGGAAGACCCAGTACTTC. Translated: CAWSGDRGKTQYF.

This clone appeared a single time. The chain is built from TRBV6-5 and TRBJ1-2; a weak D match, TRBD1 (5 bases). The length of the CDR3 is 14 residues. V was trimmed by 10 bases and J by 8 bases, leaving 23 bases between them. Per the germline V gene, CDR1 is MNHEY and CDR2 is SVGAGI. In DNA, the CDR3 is TGTGCCACCACCCCTGGGCAGGGTACAAAAGGCTACACCTTC. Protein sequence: CATTPGQGTKGYTF.

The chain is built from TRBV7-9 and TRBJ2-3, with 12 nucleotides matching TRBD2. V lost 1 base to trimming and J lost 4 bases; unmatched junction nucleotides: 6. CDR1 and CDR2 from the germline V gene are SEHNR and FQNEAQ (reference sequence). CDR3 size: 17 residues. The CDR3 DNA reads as TGTGCCAGCAGCTTAGTTAGTCGACTAGCGGGAGCAGATACGCAGTATTTT. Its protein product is CASSLVSRLAGADTQYF.

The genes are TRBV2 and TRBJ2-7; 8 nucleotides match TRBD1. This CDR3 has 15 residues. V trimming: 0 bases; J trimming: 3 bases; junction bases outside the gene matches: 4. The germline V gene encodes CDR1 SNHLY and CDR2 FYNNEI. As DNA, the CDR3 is TGTGCCAGCAGTGAAGCGCAGGGACAGGTCTACGAGCAGTACTTC. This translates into CASSEAQGQVYEQYF.

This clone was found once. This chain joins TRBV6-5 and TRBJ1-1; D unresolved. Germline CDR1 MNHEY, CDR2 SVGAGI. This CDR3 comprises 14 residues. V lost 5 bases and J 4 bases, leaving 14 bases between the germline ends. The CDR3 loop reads CASSRKFVGTEAFF. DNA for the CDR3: TGTGCCAGCAGTCGTAAGTTCGTGGGCACTGAAGCTTTCTTT.

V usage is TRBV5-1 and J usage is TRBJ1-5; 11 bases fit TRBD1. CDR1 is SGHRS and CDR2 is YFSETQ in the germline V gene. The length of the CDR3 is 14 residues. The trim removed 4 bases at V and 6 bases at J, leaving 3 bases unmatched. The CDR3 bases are TGCGCCAGCAGCACCGGGACAGGGGGTCAGCCCCAGCATTTT. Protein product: CASSTGTGGQPQHF. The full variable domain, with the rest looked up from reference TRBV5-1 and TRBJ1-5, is KAGVTQTPRYLIKTRGQQVTLSCSPISGHRSVSWYQQTPGQGLQFLFEYFSETQRNKGNFPGRFSGRQFSNSRSEMNVSTLELGDSALYLCASSTGTGGQPQHFGDGTRLSIL.